A selection of T cell receptor beta chains follows, all from one sample in a study of T-cell reconstitution after alpha-beta-depleted transplantation in children. TCRdb re-derived calls from the PCR reads in MiXCR, one entry per CDR3 protein. Of roughly 300,000 distinct CDR3 sequences listed, 10% to 13% are singletons. This sample comprised PBMCs from the stem cell graft donor, obtained from the stem cell graft. The origin of the receptors is a human donor who donated a stem cell graft to a child with acute lymphoblastic leukemia. Each CDR3 is given with its conserved first and last residue. A D gene is named only where the DNA matches it firmly. Part of the rows lack a size; the others show once, few, many or a class for expanded clones.

abundance	d_gene	v_gene	j_gene	len	CDR3nt	CDR3aa
NA	TRBD2	TRBV6-2/TRBV6-3	TRBJ2-3	16	TGTGCCAGCAGTTACGGGACTAGCGGGAGGAGAGATACGCAGTATTTT	CASSYGTSGRRDTQYF
NA	NA	TRBV11-2	TRBJ2-2	17	TGTGCCAGCAGCTTATACCTAGGGGGTTTGAACACCGGGGAGCTGTTTTTT	CASSLYLGGLNTGELFF
NA	TRBD1	TRBV29-1	TRBJ2-7	12	TGCAGCGTTGGGGGACAGTCTTACGAGCAGTACTTC	CSVGGQSYEQYF
NA	NA	TRBV29-1	TRBJ2-7	20	TGCAGCGTTGTTGAGGTCCCAGCCGGCCTCCGCTCATTAACGACCTACGAGCAGTACTTC	CSVVEVPAGLRSLTTYEQYF
few	NA	TRBV14	TRBJ2-7	13	TGTGCCAGCAGCCGGGGATTTCGATACGAGCAGTACTTC	CASSRGFRYEQYF
few	NA	TRBV28	TRBJ2-7	14	TGTGCCAGCAGTTTTTTAGGTCAGGTTTACGAGCAGTACTTC	CASSFLGQVYEQYF
NA	TRBD1	TRBV24-1	TRBJ2-1	20	TGTGCCACCAGTCCTGGACAGGGGGCGACCCTAGCGGACTCCTACAATGAGCAGTTCTTC	CATSPGQGATLADSYNEQFF
few	NA	TRBV6-1	TRBJ2-5	13	TGTGCCAGCACCTTTAGCGGTCAAGAGACCCAGTACTTC	CASTFSGQETQYF
many	NA	TRBV6-5	TRBJ2-3	15	TGTGCCAGCAGTTATGACGGATCTAGCACAGATACGCAGTATTTT	CASSYDGSSTDTQYF
few	NA	TRBV7-2	TRBJ2-1	14	TGTGCCAGCAGCTTAGTCCTCGGGGTAGGGGAGCAGTTCTTC	CASSLVLGVGEQFF
few	NA	TRBV29-1	TRBJ2-7	13	TGCAGCGTAGGGAAGGACTATAACTACGAGCAGTACTTC	CSVGKDYNYEQYF
few	TRBD2	TRBV7-2	TRBJ2-1	14	TGTGCCAGCAGCTTACTGACTAGCGGGATCAGGCTGTTCTTC	CASSLLTSGIRLFF
few	TRBD2	TRBV7-2	TRBJ2-1	16	TGTGCCAGCAGCTTAGCGGGCGGGAGGGCCCTCAATGAGCAGTTCTTC	CASSLAGGRALNEQFF
NA	NA	TRBV20-1	TRBJ2-7	18	TGCAGTGCTATGGCCACTGGTAGTCTGCGGTTTCTCTCCTACGAGCAGTACTTC	CSAMATGSLRFLSYEQYF
few	TRBD2	TRBV27	TRBJ2-1	16	TGTGCCAGCAGTCTTCTCTCTAGCGGGAGTTATCATGAGCAGTTCTTC	CASSLLSSGSYHEQFF